Following are 8 T cell receptor beta chains from one sample sequenced in a study of blood T cell repertoires in COVID-19. TCRdb's copy holds only in-frame clones and misses some; the assay was immunoSEQ multiplex PCR. This table has under 300,000 clones, approximately 84% appearing once. Sequenced input: peripheral blood. Every receptor here comes from a human donor with COVID-19, enrolled during active disease. The donor label of this sample is uncertain.

V gene TRBV14 combines with J gene TRBJ1-2; a possible D gene is TRBD1 (5 bases). The length of the CDR3 is 15 residues. Germline V gives CDR1 SGHDN, CDR2 FVKESK. V was pared by 2 bases and J by 4 bases, with 14 bases between. Written as DNA, the CDR3 is TGTGCCAGCAGCCAATACAATGGGGCAGGCTATGGCTACACCTTC. It yields the protein CASSQYNGAGYGYTF.

Details on this clone: Other nucleotide sequences from this sample produce the same CDR3. V usage is TRBV28 and J usage is TRBJ2-2; D is possibly TRBD1 (6 bases). The CDR3 covers 14 residues. Trimming stripped 4 bases from V and 2 bases from J, with 8 bases between. Germline lookup yields CDR1 MDHEN and CDR2 SYDVKM. The CDR3: CASSWTVNTGELFF. The CDR3, as DNA: TGTGCCAGCAGTTGGACAGTCAACACCGGGGAGCTGTTTTTT.

The rearrangement uses TRBV5-1 and TRBJ2-7; D might be TRBD2 (6 bases). The CDR3 has 18 amino acids. V gave up 3 bases and J gave up 0 bases, with 22 bases separating them. The germline CDR1 and CDR2 sequences are SGHRS and YFSETQ. The CDR3 DNA reads as TGCGCCAGCAGCTCTCCCACCACTGGGGGGACGAACTCCTACGAGCAGTACTTC. It is translated as CASSSPTTGGTNSYEQYF.

The chain joins TRBV7-9 to TRBJ1-5; D is uncertain. This CDR3 spans 15 amino acids. CDR1 and CDR2 (germline): SEHNR, FQNEAQ (reference sequence). V was cut by 3 bases and J by 1 base, with 10 bases left in between. Written as DNA, the CDR3 is TGTGCCAGCAGCTTCAGCCCGGGGAGCAATCAGCCCCAGCATTTT. Its protein product is CASSFSPGSNQPQHF.

This clone was seen once. The J gene is TRBJ1-2, the V gene TRBV19; 9 bases align to TRBD1. The V segment lost 4 bases and the J segment 3 bases; nucleotides outside the gene matches: 3. Germline V gene data show CDR1 as LNHDA and CDR2 as SQIVND (reference sequence). The CDR3 spans 14 residues. The DNA for the CDR3 is TGTGCCAGTAGTACCGACAGGGGGGACTATGGCTACACCTTC. Translation: CASSTDRGDYGYTF.

This CDR3 reads CASSLLPEDTEAFF. The CDR3, as DNA: TGTGCCAGCAGCTTATTACCGGAGGACACTGAAGCTTTCTTT. The chain carries TRBV7-2 and TRBJ1-1, with D uncertain. V lost 2 bases to trimming and J lost 3 bases, with 10 bases between them. This CDR3 has 14 residues. Germline CDR1 and CDR2: SGHTA and FQGNSA. The complete variable domain, with remaining parts taken from reference TRBV7-2 and TRBJ1-1, reads GAGVSQSPSNKVTEKGKDVELRCDPISGHTALYWYRQSLGQGLEFLIYFQGNSAPDKSGLPSDRFSAERTGGSVSTLTIQRTQQEDSAVYLCASSLLPEDTEAFFGQGTRLTVV.

V usage is TRBV18 and J usage is TRBJ2-1; 7 bases are shared with TRBD2. J was trimmed by 4 bases and V by 2 bases; bases with no gene match: 5. The CDR3 extends over 15 amino acids. The germline V gene has CDR1 KGHSH and CDR2 LQKENI. Here the CDR3 reads CASSPGLADYNEQFF. DNA for the CDR3: TGTGCCAGCTCACCAGGGCTAGCGGATTACAATGAGCAGTTCTTC.

The chain links TRBV15 to TRBJ2-7, with 10 positions matching TRBD1. There are 18 residues in the CDR3. V dropped 0 bases and J dropped 4; count of bases not matched to a gene: 12. The germline CDR1 and CDR2 sequences are LNHNV and YYDKDF (reference sequence). As DNA, the CDR3 is TGTGCCACCAGCAGAGATCGTGTAGGACAGGGGGATTTGTACGAGCAGTACTTC. Protein product: CATSRDRVGQGDLYEQYF.